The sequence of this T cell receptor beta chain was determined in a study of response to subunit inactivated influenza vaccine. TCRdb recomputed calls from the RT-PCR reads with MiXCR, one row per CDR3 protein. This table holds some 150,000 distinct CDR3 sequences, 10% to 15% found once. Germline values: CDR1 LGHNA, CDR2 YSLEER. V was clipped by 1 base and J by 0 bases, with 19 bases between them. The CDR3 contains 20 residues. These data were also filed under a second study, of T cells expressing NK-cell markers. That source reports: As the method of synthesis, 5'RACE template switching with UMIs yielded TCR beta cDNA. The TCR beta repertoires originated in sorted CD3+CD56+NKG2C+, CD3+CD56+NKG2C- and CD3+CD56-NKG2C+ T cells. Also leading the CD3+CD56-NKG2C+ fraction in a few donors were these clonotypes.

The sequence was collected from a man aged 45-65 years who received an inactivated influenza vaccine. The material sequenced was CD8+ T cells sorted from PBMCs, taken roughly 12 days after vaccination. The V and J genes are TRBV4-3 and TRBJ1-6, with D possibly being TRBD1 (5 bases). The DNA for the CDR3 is TGCGCCAGCAGCCAAGTGCTCCCACAGGAGCAAAGCTCCTATAATTCACCCCTCCACTTT. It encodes CASSQVLPQEQSSYNSPLHF.